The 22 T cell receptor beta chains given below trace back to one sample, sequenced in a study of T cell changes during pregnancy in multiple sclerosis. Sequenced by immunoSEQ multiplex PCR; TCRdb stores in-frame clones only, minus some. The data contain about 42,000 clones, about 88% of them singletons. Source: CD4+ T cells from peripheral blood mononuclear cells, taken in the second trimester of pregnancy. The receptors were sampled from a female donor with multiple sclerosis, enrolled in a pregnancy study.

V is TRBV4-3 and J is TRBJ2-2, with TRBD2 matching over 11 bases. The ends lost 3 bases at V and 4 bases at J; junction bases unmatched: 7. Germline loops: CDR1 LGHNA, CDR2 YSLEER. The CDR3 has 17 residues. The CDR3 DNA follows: TGCGCCAGCAGCCATCGCATACTAGCGGGAGCCACCGGGGAGCTGTTTTTT. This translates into CASSHRILAGATGELFF.

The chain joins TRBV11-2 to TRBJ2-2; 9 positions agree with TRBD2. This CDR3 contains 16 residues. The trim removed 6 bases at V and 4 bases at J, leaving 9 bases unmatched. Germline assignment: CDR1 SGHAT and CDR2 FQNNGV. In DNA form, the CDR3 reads TGTGCCAGCAGTCGTTTAGCGGGAGCCCTCACCGGGGAGCTGTTTTTT. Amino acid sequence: CASSRLAGALTGELFF.

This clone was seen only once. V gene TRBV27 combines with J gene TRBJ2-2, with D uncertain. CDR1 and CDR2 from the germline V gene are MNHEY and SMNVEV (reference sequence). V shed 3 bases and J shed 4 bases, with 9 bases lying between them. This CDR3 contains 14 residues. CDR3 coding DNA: TGTGCCAGCAGTTTCCTCAGCGTCACCGGGGAGCTGTTTTTT. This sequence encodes CASSFLSVTGELFF.

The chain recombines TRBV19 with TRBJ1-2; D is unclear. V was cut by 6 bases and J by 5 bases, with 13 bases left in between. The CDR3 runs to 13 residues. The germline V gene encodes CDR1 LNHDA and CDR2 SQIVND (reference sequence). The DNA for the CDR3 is TGTGCCAGTAGCACCGCACAGTCATATGGCTACACCTTC. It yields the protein CASSTAQSYGYTF.

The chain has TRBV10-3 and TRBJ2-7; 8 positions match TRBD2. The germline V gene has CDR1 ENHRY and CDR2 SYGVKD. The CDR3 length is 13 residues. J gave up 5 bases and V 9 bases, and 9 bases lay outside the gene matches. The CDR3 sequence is CAIGEAGEDEQYF. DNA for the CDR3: TGTGCCATAGGAGAAGCGGGAGAAGACGAGCAGTACTTC.

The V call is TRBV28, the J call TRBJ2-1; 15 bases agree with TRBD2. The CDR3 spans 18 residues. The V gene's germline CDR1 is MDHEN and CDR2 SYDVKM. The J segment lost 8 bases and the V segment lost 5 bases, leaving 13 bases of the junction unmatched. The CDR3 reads CASSPPGLAGGSVHEQFF. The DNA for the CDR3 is TGTGCCAGCAGTCCCCCGGGACTAGCGGGAGGTTCAGTTCATGAGCAGTTCTTC.

The CDR3 is CSTPRTGREVDEQFF. CDR3 sequence (DNA): TGCAGCACCCCAAGGACCGGGCGGGAGGTTGATGAGCAGTTCTTC. The V call is TRBV29-1, the J call TRBJ2-1; 8 bases map to TRBD2. CDR1 is SQVTM, CDR2 ANQGSEA, per germline. With 8 bases clipped from V and 8 bases from J, the junction kept 17 bases outside the gene matches. CDR3 size: 15 residues.

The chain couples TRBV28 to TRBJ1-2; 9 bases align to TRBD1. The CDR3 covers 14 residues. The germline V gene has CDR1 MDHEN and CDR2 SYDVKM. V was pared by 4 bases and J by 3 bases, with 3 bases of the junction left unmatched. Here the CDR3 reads CASSYGTGHYGYTF. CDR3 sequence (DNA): TGTGCCAGCAGTTACGGGACAGGGCACTATGGCTACACCTTC.

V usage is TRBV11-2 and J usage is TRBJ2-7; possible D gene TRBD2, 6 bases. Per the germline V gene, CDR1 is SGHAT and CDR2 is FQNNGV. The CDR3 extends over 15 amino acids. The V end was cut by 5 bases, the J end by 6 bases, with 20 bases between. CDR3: CASSEGPLAGGEQYF. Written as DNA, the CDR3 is TGTGCCAGCAGCGAGGGACCACTAGCTGGGGGCGAGCAGTACTTC.

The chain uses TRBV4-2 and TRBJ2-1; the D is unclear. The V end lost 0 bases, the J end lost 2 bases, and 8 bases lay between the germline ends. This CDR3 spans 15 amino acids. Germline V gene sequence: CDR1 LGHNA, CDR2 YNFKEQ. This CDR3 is CASSQDLYAYNEQFF. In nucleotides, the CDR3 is TGTGCCAGCAGCCAAGATCTCTACGCCTACAATGAGCAGTTCTTC.

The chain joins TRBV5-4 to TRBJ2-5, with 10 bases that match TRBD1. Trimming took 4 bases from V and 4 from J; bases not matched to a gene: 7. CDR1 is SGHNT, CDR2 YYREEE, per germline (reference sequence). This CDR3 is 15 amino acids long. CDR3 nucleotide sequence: TGTGCCAGCAGCATTGGACAGGGGGAGGTAGAGACCCAGTACTTC. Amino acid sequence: CASSIGQGEVETQYF.

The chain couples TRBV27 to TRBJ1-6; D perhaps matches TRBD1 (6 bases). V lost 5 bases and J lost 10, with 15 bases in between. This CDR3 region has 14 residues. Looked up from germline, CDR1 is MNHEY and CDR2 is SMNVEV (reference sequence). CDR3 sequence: CASSLLGQFSPLHF. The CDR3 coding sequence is TGTGCCAGCAGTCTACTCGGACAGTTCTCACCCCTCCACTTT.

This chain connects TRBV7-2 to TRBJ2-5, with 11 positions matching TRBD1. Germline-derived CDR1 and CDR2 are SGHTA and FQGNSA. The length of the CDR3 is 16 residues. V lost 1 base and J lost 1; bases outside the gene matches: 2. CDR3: CASSLVGTGGQETQYF. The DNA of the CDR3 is TGTGCCAGCAGCTTAGTAGGGACAGGGGGCCAAGAGACCCAGTACTTC.

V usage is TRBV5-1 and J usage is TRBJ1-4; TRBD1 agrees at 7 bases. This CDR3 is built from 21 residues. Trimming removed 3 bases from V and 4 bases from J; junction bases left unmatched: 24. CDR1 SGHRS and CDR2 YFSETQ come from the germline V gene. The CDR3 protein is CASSSYPTTGSSARFNEKLFF. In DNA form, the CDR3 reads TGCGCCAGCAGCTCCTACCCAACGACAGGGTCTTCAGCGAGATTTAATGAAAAACTGTTTTTT.

The CDR3 sequence: CASSPGRTRNYEQYF. The CDR3 nucleotides are TGTGCCAGCAGCCCAGGCAGGACACGAAACTACGAGCAGTACTTC. The chain joins TRBV9 to TRBJ2-7, with a weak D call TRBD1 (5 bases). Between the trimmed V and J ends, which lost 4 bases and 3 bases, there was a span of 17 bases. Germline V CDR1 and CDR2: SGDLS, YYNGEE. The CDR3 length is 15 residues. Supplemented by reference TRBV9 and TRBJ2-7, the full variable domain reads DSGVTQTPKHLITATGQRVTLRCSPRSGDLSVYWYQQSLDQGLQFLIQYYNGEERAKGNILERFSAQQFPDLHSELNLSSLELGDSALYFCASSPGRTRNYEQYFGPGTRLTVT.

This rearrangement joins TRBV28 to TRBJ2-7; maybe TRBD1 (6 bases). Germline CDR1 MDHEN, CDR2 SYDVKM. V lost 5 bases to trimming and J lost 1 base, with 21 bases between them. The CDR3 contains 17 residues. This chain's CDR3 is CASSTPGVLGGSYEQYF. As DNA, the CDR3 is TGTGCCAGCAGTACCCCAGGAGTTTTAGGGGGATCCTACGAGCAGTACTTC.

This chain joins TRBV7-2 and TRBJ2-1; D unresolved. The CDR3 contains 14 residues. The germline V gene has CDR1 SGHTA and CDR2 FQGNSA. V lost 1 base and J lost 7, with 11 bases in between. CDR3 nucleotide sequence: TGTGCCAGCAGCTTAGATTCTGGAGCAAATGAGCAGTTCTTC. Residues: CASSLDSGANEQFF.

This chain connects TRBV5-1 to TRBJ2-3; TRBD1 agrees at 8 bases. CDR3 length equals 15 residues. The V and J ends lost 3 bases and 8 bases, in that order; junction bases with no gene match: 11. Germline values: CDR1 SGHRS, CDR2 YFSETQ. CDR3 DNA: TGCGCCAGCAGCTACGGACAGGGAGTGCTAGGTACGCAGTATTTT. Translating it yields CASSYGQGVLGTQYF.

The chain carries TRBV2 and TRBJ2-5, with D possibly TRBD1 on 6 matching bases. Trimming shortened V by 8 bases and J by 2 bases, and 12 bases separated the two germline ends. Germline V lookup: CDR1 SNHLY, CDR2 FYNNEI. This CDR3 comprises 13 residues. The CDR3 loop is CASCGQLQETQYF. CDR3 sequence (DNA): TGTGCCAGCTGCGGACAGCTGCAAGAGACCCAGTACTTC.

The CDR3 DNA reads as TGCGCCAGCAGCCCGCTGGCGACGGGACAAGAGACCCAGTACTTC. Amino acid sequence: CASSPLATGQETQYF. The V call is TRBV5-1, the J call TRBJ2-5, with D possibly matching TRBD2 (5 bases). Germline values: CDR1 SGHRS, CDR2 YFSETQ. V gave up 4 bases and J gave up 2 bases, with 15 bases separating them. This CDR3 contains 15 residues.

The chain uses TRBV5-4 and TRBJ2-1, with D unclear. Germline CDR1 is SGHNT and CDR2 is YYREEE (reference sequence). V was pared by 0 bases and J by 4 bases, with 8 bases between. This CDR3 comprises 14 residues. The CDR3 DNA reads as TGTGCCAGCAGCTTGGGACTGGAGTACAATGAGCAGTTCTTC. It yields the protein CASSLGLEYNEQFF.

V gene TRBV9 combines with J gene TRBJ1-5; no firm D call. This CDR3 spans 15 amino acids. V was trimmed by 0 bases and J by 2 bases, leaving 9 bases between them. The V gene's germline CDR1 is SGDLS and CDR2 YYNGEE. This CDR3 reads CASSVGEGRNQPQHF. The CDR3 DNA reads TGTGCCAGCAGCGTAGGGGAGGGCCGCAATCAGCCCCAGCATTTT.